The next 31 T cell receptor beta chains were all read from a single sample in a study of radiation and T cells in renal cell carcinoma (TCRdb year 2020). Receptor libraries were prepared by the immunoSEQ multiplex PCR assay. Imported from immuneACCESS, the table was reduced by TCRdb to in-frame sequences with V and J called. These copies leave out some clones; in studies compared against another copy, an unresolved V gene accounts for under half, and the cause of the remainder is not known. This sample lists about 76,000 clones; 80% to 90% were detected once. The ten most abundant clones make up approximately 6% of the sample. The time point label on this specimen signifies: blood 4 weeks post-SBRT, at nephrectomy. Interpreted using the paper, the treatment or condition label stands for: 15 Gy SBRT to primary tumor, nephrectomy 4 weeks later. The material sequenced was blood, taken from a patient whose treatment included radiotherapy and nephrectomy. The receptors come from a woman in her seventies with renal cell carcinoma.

The CDR3 sequence: CASSSRRRGGYNEQFF. DNA of the CDR3: TGTGCCAGCAGTTCCCGCCGGCGGGGGGGTTACAATGAGCAGTTCTTC. V is TRBV6-5 and J is TRBJ2-1; 9 bases agree with TRBD2. The CDR3 contains 16 residues. Germline V gene sequence: CDR1 MNHEY, CDR2 SVGAGI. J gave up 4 bases and V 4 bases, and 8 bases lay outside the gene matches.

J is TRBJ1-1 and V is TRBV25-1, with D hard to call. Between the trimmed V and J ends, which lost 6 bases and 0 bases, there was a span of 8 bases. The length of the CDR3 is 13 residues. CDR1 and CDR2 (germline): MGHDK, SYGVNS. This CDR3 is CASRREVNTEAFF. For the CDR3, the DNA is TGTGCCAGCAGAAGAGAGGTGAACACTGAAGCTTTCTTT.

CDR3 residues: CASSLGLQYGYTF. In DNA form, the CDR3 reads TGTGCCAGCAGCTTGGGACTTCAGTATGGCTACACCTTC. The chain joins TRBV5-4 to TRBJ1-2; D remains unclear. CDR3 length: 13 amino acids. CDR1 and CDR2 from the germline V gene are SGHNT and YYREEE (reference sequence). Deletions cut 0 bases from V and 5 bases from J, with 8 bases between.

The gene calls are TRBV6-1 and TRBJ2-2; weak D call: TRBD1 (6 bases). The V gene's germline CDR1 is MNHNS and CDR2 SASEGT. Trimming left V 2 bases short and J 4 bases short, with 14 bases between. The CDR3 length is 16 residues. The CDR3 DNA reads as TGTGCCAGCAGTGAAAGGGTCCGAGGGGGCACCGGGGAGCTGTTTTTT. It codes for CASSERVRGGTGELFF.

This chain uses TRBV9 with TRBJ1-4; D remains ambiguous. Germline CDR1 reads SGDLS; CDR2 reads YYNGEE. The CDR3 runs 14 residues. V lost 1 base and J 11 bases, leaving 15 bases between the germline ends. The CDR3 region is CASSVSPQARKLFF. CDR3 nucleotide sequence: TGTGCCAGCAGCGTATCCCCCCAAGCACGTAAACTGTTTTTT.

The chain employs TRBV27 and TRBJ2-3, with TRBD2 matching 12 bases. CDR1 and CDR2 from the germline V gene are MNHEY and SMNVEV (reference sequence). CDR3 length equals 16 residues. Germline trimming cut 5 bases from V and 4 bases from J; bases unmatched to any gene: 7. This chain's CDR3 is CASSALAGGLSDTQYF. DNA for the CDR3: TGTGCCAGCAGTGCGCTAGCGGGGGGGCTCTCAGATACGCAGTATTTT.

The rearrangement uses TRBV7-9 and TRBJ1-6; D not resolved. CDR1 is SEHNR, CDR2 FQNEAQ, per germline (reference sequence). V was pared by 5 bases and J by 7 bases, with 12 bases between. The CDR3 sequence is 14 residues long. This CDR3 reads CASSLDGGNSPLHF. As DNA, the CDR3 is TGTGCCAGCAGCCTGGACGGCGGGAATTCACCCCTCCACTTT.

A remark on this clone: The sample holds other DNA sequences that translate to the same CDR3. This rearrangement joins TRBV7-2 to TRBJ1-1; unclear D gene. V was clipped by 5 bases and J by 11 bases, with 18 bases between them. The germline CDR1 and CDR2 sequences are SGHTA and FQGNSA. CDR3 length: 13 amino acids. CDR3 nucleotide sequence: TGTGCCAGCAGCCCCCAGCGGGTTGGTGGGGCTTTCTTT. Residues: CASSPQRVGGAFF.

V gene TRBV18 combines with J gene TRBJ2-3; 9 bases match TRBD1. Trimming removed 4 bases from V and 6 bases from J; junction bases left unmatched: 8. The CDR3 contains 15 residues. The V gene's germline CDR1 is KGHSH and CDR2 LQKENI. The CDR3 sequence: CASSQTGTGRDTQYF. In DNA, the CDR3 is TGTGCCAGCTCACAAACCGGGACAGGGAGGGATACGCAGTATTTT. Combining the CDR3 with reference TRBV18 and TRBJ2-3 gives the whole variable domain NAGVMQNPRHLVRRRGQEARLRCSPMKGHSHVYWYRQLPEEGLKFMVYLQKENIIDESGMPKERFSAEFPKEGPSILRIQQVVRGDSAAYFCASSQTGTGRDTQYFGPGTRLTVL.

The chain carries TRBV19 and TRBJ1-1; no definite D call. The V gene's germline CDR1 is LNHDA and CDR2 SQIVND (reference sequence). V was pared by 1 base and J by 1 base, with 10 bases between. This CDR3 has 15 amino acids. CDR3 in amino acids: CASSIAFDRNTEAFF. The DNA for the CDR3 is TGTGCCAGTAGTATAGCTTTCGACCGGAACACTGAAGCTTTCTTT.

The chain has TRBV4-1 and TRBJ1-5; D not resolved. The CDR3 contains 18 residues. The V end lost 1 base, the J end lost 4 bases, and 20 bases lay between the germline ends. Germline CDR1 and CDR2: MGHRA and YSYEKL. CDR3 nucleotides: TGCGCCAGCAGCCAAGTTTCGTCCCCTGGGAGTGGAAATCAGCCCCAGCATTTT. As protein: CASSQVSSPGSGNQPQHF.

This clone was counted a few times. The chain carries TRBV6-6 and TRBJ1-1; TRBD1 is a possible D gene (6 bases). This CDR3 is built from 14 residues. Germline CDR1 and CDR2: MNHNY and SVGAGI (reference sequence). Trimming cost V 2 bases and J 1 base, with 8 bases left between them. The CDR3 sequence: CASSYPGENTEAFF. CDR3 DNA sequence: TGTGCCAGCAGTTACCCAGGGGAGAACACTGAAGCTTTCTTT.

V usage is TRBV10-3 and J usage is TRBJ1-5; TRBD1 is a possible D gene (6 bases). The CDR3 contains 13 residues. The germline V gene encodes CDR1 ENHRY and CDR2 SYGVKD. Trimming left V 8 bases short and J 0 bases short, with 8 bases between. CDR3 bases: TGTGCCATCGCAGGGGATAGCAATCAGCCCCAGCATTTT. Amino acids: CAIAGDSNQPQHF.

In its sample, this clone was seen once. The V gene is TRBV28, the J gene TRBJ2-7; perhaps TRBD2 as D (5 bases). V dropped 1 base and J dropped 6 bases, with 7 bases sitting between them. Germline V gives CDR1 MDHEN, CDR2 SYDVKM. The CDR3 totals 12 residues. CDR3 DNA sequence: TGTGCCAGCAGTTTATCGGGGTTCGAGCAGTACTTC. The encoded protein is CASSLSGFEQYF.

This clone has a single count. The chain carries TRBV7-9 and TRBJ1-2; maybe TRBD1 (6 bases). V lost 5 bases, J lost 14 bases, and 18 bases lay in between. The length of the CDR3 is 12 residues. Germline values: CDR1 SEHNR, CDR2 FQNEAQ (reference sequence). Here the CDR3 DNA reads TGTGCCAGCAGCATTAGGCAGGGGCCTTCGACCTTC. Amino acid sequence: CASSIRQGPSTF.

This CDR3 is CASSPPGHGTEKLFF. CDR3 DNA sequence: TGTGCCAGCAGTCCGCCGGGACATGGTACCGAAAAACTGTTTTTT. The chain is built from TRBV28 and TRBJ1-4; D might be TRBD1 (6 bases). Trimming removed 5 bases from V and 8 bases from J, with 18 bases in between. Germline CDR1 and CDR2: MDHEN and SYDVKM. This CDR3 contains 15 residues.

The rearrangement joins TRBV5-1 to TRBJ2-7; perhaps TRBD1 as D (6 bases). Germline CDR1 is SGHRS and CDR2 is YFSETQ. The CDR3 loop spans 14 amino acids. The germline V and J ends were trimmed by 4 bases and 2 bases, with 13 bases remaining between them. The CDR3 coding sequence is TGCGCCAGCAGCCCTGGACAGATTACCTACGAGCAGTACTTC. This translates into CASSPGQITYEQYF.

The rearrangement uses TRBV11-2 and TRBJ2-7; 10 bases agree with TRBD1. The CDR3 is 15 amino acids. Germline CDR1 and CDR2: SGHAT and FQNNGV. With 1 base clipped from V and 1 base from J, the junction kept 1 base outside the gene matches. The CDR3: CASSLVGQGSYEQYF. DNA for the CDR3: TGTGCCAGCAGCTTAGTGGGACAGGGGTCCTACGAGCAGTACTTC.

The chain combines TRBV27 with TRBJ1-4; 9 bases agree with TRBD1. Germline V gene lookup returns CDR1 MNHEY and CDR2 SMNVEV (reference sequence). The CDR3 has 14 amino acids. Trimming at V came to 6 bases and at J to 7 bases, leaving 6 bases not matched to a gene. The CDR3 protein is CASRGQGKSEKLFF. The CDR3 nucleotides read TGTGCCAGCAGAGGACAGGGGAAGAGTGAAAAACTGTTTTTT.

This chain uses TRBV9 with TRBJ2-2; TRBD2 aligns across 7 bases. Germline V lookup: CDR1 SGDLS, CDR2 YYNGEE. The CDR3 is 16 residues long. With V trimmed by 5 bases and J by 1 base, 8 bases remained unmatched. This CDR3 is CASRTGLAVNTGELFF. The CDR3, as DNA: TGTGCCAGCAGGACGGGGCTAGCGGTGAACACCGGGGAGCTGTTTTTT.

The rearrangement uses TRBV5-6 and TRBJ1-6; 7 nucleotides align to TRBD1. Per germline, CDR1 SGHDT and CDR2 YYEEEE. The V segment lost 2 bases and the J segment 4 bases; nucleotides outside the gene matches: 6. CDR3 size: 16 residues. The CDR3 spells CASSLQGLRYNSPLHF. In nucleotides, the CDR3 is TGTGCCAGCAGCTTACAGGGGTTAAGGTATAATTCACCCCTCCACTTT.

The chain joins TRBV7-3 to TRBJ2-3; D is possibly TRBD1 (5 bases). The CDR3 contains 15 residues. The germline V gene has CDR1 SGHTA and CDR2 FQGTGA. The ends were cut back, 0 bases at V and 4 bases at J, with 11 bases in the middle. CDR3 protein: CASSLTGQGADTQYF. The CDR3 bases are TGTGCCAGCAGCTTAACGGGGCAGGGCGCAGATACGCAGTATTTT.

This CDR3 is CASSLRGGAGVDQPQHF. The CDR3 DNA is TGTGCCAGCAGTTTAAGGGGTGGAGCAGGGGTGGACCAGCCCCAGCATTTT. This chain joins TRBV28 and TRBJ1-5, with D perhaps TRBD1 (6 bases). The V gene lost 2 bases and the J gene lost 7 bases, with 21 bases spanning the gap. CDR3 size: 17 residues. Per the germline V gene, CDR1 is MDHEN and CDR2 is SYDVKM.

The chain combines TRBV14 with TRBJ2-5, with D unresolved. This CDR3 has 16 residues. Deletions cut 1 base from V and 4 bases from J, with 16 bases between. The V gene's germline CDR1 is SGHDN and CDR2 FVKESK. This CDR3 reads CASSQVNSLIIETQYF. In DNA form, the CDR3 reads TGTGCCAGCAGCCAAGTCAACTCCCTAATTATAGAGACCCAGTACTTC.

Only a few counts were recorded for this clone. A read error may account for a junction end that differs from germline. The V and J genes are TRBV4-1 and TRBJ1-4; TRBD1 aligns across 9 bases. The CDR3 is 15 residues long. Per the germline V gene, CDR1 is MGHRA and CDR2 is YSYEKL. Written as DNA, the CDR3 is TGCGCCAGCAGCAAAGAACAGGGGGCGTTCGAAAAACTGTTTTTT. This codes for CASSKEQGAFEKLFF.

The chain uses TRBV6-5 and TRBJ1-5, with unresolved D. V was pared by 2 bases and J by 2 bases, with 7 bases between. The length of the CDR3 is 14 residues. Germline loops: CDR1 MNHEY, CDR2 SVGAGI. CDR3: CASSYGVGNQPQHF. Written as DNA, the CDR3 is TGTGCCAGCAGTTACGGGGTTGGCAATCAGCCCCAGCATTTT.

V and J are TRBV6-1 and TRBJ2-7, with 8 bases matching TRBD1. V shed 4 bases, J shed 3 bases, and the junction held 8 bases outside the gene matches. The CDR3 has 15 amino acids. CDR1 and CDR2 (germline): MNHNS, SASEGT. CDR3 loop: CASSVYGQGNYEQYF. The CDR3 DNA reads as TGTGCCAGCAGTGTTTATGGACAGGGAAACTACGAGCAGTACTTC.

The CDR3: CASRLFSQWTRGGEKLFF. CDR3 in DNA: TGTGCCAGCAGACTCTTCAGCCAATGGACTCGGGGAGGGGAAAAACTGTTTTTT. The chain carries TRBV27 and TRBJ1-4; D not certain. Germline V gene data show CDR1 as MNHEY and CDR2 as SMNVEV (reference sequence). The ends were cut back, 6 bases at V and 8 bases at J, with 28 bases in the middle. The CDR3 is 18 residues long. Using reference TRBV27 and TRBJ1-4 for the parts outside the CDR3, the full variable domain is EAQVTQNPRYLITVTGKKLTVTCSQNMNHEYMSWYRQDPGLGLRQIYYSMNVEVTDKGDVPEGYKVSRKEKRNFPLILESPSPNQTSLYFCASRLFSQWTRGGEKLFFGSGTQLSVL.

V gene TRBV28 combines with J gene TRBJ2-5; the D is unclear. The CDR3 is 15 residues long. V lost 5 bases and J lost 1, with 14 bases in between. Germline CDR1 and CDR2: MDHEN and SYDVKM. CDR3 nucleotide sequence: TGTGCCAGCAGTACCAGTGGCCCGGCCCAAGAGACCCAGTACTTC. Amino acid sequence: CASSTSGPAQETQYF.

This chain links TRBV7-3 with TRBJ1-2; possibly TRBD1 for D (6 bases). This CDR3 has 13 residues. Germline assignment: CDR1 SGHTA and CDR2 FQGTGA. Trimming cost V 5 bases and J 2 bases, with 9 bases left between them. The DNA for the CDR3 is TGTGCCAGCAGCGAAACAGGGAACTATGGCTACACCTTC. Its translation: CASSETGNYGYTF.

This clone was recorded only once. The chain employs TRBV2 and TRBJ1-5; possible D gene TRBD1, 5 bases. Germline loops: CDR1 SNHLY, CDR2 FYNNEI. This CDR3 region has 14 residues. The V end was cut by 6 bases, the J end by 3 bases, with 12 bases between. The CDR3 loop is CASRGDSSNQPQHF. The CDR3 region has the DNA TGTGCCAGCAGAGGCGACAGCTCCAATCAGCCCCAGCATTTT.